The next 10 T cell receptor beta chains were all read from a single sample in a study of response to subunit inactivated influenza vaccine. MiXCR was run by TCRdb on the RT-PCR reads, yielding one entry per CDR3 protein. In the table there are approximately 700,000 distinct CDR3 sequences, about 15% of which are singletons. Specimen: PBMCs from blood, collected 14 days before vaccination. Receptor source: a man aged 50-60 years who received an inactivated influenza vaccine.

The chain's CDR3 is CASSLYGTGENQPQHF. The CDR3 DNA follows: TGTGCCAGCAGTTTGTACGGGACAGGGGAAAATCAGCCCCAGCATTTT. This rearrangement joins TRBV12-3 or TRBV12-4 to TRBJ1-5; TRBD1 aligns across 10 bases. J lost 4 bases, V lost 3 bases, and 6 bases had no gene match. This CDR3 contains 16 residues.

This clonotype was seen a few times. The rearrangement uses TRBV5-6 and TRBJ2-7, with D hard to call. The ends were cut back, 2 bases at V and 7 bases at J, with 10 bases in the middle. CDR3 length: 12 residues. Germline-derived CDR1 and CDR2 are SGHDT and YYEEEE. DNA of the CDR3: TGTGCCAGCAGCTTCCTTGCAAGAGAGCAGTACTTC. It codes for CASSFLAREQYF.

The V and J genes are TRBV2 and TRBJ2-2, with 9 nucleotides matching TRBD1. The germline V gene has CDR1 SNHLY and CDR2 FYNNEI. The junction had 5 bases not matched to a gene; V was cut back by 3 bases and J by 6 bases. CDR3 length equals 15 residues. CDR3 DNA: TGTGCCAGCAGTGATCAGGGACAGGGTTCCGGGGAGCTGTTTTTT. This encodes CASSDQGQGSGELFF.

This clonotype was seen a handful of times. The chain employs TRBV12-3 or TRBV12-4 and TRBJ1-2; D call uncertain. This CDR3 is built from 13 residues. V lost 5 bases, J lost 4 bases, and 11 bases lay in between. The CDR3 DNA is TGTGCCAGCAGTGTACCGGGAGGCTATGGCTACACCTTC. Encoded protein: CASSVPGGYGYTF.

The chain links TRBV28 to TRBJ2-7, with D tentatively TRBD2 (6 bases). The CDR3 has 15 residues. Germline V gives CDR1 MDHEN, CDR2 SYDVKM. V shed 6 bases and J shed 0 bases, with 15 bases lying between them. CDR3 amino acids: CASSGGAGPSYEQYF. As DNA, the CDR3 is TGTGCCAGCAGCGGAGGGGCGGGACCCTCCTACGAGCAGTACTTC.

This clonotype was counted only a few times. A read error may produce the germline difference seen at one junction end. The genes are TRBV7-2 and TRBJ2-3; TRBD2 agrees at 12 bases. This CDR3 comprises 15 residues. Looked up from germline, CDR1 is SGHTA and CDR2 is FQGNSA. The CDR3 nucleotides are TGTGCCAGCAGCCTAGCGGGAGGGTCCCCAGATACGCAGTATTTT. Amino acid sequence: CASSLAGGSPDTQYF.

This clonotype was counted between two and nine times. The chain combines TRBV30 with TRBJ1-4; 10 bases align to TRBD1. The CDR3 consists of 13 residues. CDR1 and CDR2 (germline): GTSNPN, SVGIG (reference sequence). Trimming cost V 5 bases and J 6 bases; bases outside gene matches: 3. This CDR3 is CAWSGTGDEKLFF. DNA for the CDR3: TGTGCCTGGTCCGGGACAGGGGATGAAAAACTGTTTTTT.

V usage is TRBV20-1 and J usage is TRBJ1-6; D remains unclear. The CDR3 has 12 residues. Trimming stripped 2 bases from V and 4 bases from J, with 3 bases between. Germline CDR1 reads DFQATT; CDR2 reads SNEGSKA (reference sequence). The CDR3 region is CSARQYNSPLHF. CDR3 sequence (DNA): TGCAGTGCTAGACAGTATAATTCACCCCTCCACTTT.

This clonotype was picked up many times. The V and J genes are TRBV12-3 or TRBV12-4 and TRBJ2-3; tentative D call: TRBD2 (7 bases). V lost 4 bases, J lost 1 base, and 12 bases lay in between. The CDR3 has 15 amino acids. CDR3 DNA: TGTGCCAGCAGTTCTCTCGGGGGGCGCACAGATACGCAGTATTTT. It is translated as CASSSLGGRTDTQYF.

J is TRBJ2-1 and V is TRBV12-3 or TRBV12-4; 8 bases agree with TRBD1. J lost 0 bases, V lost 7 bases, and 5 bases had no gene match. The CDR3 contains 15 residues. The DNA for the CDR3 is TGTGCCAGCATTTCCGGGACAGGCTCCTACAATGAGCAGTTCTTC. Protein: CASISGTGSYNEQFF.